Listed below are T cell receptor beta chains from one sample, sequenced in a study of persistence of HIV-infected CD4 T cells. Here immunoSEQ multiplex PCR was the method, and the copy in TCRdb shows in-frame clones only, minus some. The sample lists around 30,000 clones; roughly 82% were seen once. No antigen has been identified for these receptors. Sequencing used CD4+ T cells sorted from PBMCs after roughly 18-hour stimulation, obtained from a patient who received antiretroviral therapy. The receptor source for this set is an adult woman with HIV who was CMV-seropositive. The CDR3 runs from the conserved cysteine through the conserved F or W. The D gene is left open where the match is weak.

D	length	V	J	DNA	CDR3
TRBD1	14	TRBV3-1/TRBV3-2	TRBJ1-2	TGTGCCACCCGTGGCGGACAGGATAGCTATGGCTACACCTTC	CATRGGQDSYGYTF
-	14	TRBV7-9	TRBJ2-3	TGTGCCAGCAGCCTAGACACAAGCACAGATACGCAGTATTTT	CASSLDTSTDTQYF
-	14	TRBV9	TRBJ2-2	TGTGCCAGCAGCGTATGGCCGAACACCGGGGAGCTGTTTTTT	CASSVWPNTGELFF
TRBD1	13	TRBV30	TRBJ1-2	TGTGCCTGGAGTCCAGGGGGCAACTATGGCTACACCTTC	CAWSPGGNYGYTF
-	15	TRBV18	TRBJ1-2	TGTGCCAGCTCACCACGGGGATCAGCGGGCTATGGCTACACCTTC	CASSPRGSAGYGYTF
-	11	TRBV10-1	TRBJ1-5	TGCGCCAGCAGTGATGGTGGGCCCCAGCATTTT	CASSDGGPQHF
-	14	TRBV23-1	TRBJ1-5	TGCGCCAGCAGAGAGGGCGGGTTCGGTCAGCCCCAGCATTTT	CASREGGFGQPQHF
-	14	TRBV4-3	TRBJ1-1	TGCGCCAGCAACCTTCTGGGGGCTGGAACTGAAGCTTTCTTT	CASNLLGAGTEAFF
-	16	TRBV2	TRBJ1-2	TGTGCCAGCAGTGACGGCCGAGGGGGGGTGTACTATGGCTACACCTTC	CASSDGRGGVYYGYTF
-	14	TRBV4-1	TRBJ2-3	TGCGCCAGCAGCCGGGGGGAAGGAGTCGATACGCAGTATTTT	CASSRGEGVDTQYF
-	13	TRBV19	TRBJ1-2	TGTGCCAGTAGTTTGACAGACAACTATGGCTACACCTTC	CASSLTDNYGYTF
-	14	TRBV30	TRBJ1-1	TGTGCCTGGAGTAGGAGCAGGTTGAACACTGAAGCTTTCTTT	CAWSRSRLNTEAFF
TRBD1	16	TRBV5-1	TRBJ1-2	TGCGCCAGCAGCCCAGGGGACAGCCCCAGAGCACATGGCTACACCTTC	CASSPGDSPRAHGYTF
TRBD1	16	TRBV5-1	TRBJ2-5	TGCGCCAGCAGCTTACCTACAGGGGGCGGGCAAGAGACCCAGTACTTC	CASSLPTGGGQETQYF
TRBD1	17	TRBV19	TRBJ2-1	TGTGCCAGTAGTGCCCGTACCGGGACAGGGGCGGAAGGTGAGCAGTTCTTC	CASSARTGTGAEGEQFF
-	14	TRBV24-1	TRBJ2-2	TGTGCCACCAGTGAGACGATTAACACCGGGGAGCTGTTTTTT	CATSETINTGELFF